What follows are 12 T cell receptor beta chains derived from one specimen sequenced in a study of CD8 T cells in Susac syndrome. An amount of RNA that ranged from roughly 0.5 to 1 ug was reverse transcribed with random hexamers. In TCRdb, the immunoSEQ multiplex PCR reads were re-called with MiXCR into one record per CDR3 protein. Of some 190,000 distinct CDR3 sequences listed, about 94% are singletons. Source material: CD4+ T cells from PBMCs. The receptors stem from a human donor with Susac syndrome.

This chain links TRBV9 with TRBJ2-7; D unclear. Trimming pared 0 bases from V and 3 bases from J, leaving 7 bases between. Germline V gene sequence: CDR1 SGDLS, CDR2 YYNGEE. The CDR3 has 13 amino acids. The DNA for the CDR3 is TGTGCCAGCAGCGTAGATTGGGACTACGAGCAGTACTTC. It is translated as CASSVDWDYEQYF.

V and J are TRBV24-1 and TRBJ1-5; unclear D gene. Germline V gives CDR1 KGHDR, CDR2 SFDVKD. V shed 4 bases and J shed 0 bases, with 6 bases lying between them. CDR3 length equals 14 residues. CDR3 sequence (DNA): TGTGCCACCAGTGAGACGGTTAGCAATCAGCCCCAGCATTTT. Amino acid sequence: CATSETVSNQPQHF.

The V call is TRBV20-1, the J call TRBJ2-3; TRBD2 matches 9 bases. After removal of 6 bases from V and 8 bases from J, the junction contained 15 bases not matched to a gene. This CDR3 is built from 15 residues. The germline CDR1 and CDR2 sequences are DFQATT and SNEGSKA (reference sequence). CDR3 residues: CSAGTGTSRGSTQYF. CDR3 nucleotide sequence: TGCAGTGCAGGGACCGGGACTAGCCGAGGGTCTACGCAGTATTTT.

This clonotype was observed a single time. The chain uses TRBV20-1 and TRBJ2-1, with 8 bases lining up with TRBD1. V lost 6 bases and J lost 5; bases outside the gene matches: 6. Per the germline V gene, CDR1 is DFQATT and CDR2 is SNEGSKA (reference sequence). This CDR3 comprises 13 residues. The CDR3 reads CSAGRGLNNEQFF. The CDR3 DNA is TGCAGTGCGGGCAGGGGGCTTAACAATGAGCAGTTCTTC.

Here the CDR3 DNA reads TGTGCCAGCAGTGAATCGGCAGGGCCAACTAATGAAAAACTGTTTTTT. Protein: CASSESAGPTNEKLFF. The chain is built from TRBV6-1 and TRBJ1-4; D is perhaps TRBD1 (5 bases). Germline V lookup: CDR1 MNHNS, CDR2 SASEGT. The CDR3 runs to 16 residues. The germline V and J ends were trimmed by 2 bases and 0 bases, with 10 bases remaining between them.

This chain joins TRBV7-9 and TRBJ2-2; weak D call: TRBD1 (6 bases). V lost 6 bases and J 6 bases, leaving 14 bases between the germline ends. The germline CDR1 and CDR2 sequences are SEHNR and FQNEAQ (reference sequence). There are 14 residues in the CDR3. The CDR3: CASREQGNAGELFF. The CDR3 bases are TGTGCCAGCAGGGAACAGGGAAATGCCGGGGAGCTGTTTTTT.

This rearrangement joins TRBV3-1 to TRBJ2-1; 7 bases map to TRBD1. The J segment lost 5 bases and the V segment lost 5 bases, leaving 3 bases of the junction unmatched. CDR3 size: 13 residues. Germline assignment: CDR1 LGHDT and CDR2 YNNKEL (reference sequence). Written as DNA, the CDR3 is TGTGCCAGCAGCGGGACAGAGAACAATGAGCAGTTCTTC. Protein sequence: CASSGTENNEQFF.

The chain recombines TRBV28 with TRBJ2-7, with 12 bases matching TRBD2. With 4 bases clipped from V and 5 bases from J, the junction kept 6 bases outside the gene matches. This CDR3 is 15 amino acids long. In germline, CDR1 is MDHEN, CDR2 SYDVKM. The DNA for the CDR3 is TGTGCCAGCAGTTCTAGACTAGCGGGGGAGGACGAGCAGTACTTC. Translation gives CASSSRLAGEDEQYF.

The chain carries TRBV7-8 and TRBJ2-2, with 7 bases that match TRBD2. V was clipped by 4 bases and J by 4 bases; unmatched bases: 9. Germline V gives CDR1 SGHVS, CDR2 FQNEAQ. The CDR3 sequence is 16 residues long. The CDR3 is CASSSLGRGVTGELFF. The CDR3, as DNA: TGTGCCAGCAGCTCACTAGGGAGGGGCGTCACCGGGGAGCTGTTTTTT.

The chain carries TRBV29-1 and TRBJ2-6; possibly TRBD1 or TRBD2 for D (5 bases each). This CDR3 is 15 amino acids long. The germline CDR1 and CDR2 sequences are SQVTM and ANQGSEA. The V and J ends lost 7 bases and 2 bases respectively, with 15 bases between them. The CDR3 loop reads CSASGTLAGANVLTF. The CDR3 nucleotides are TGCAGCGCCTCCGGGACGCTGGCTGGGGCCAACGTCCTGACTTTC.

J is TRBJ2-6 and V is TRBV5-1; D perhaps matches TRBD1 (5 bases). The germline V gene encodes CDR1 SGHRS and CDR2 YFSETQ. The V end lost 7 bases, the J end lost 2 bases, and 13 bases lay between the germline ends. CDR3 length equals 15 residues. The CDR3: CASATTGAGANVLTF. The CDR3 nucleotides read TGCGCCAGCGCAACAACAGGCGCTGGGGCCAACGTCCTGACTTTC. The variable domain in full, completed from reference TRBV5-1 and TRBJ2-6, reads KAGVTQTPRYLIKTRGQQVTLSCSPISGHRSVSWYQQTPGQGLQFLFEYFSETQRNKGNFPGRFSGRQFSNSRSEMNVSTLELGDSALYLCASATTGAGANVLTFGAGSRLTVL.

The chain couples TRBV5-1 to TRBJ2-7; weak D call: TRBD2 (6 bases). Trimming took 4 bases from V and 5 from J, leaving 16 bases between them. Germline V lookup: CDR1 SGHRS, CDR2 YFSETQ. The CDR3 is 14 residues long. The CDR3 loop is CASSVAPTGDEQYF. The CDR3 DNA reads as TGCGCCAGCAGCGTGGCCCCGACGGGGGACGAGCAGTACTTC.